What follows are 5 T cell receptor beta chains derived from one specimen sequenced in a study of T-cell reconstitution after alpha-beta-depleted transplantation in children. Unique molecular identifiers were built into the TCRbeta library. Using its own MiXCR run on the PCR reads, TCRdb lists one record per CDR3 protein. This repertoire shows 200,000 to 250,000 distinct CDR3 sequences, around 9.6% found once; its top ten account for about 6.2%. Source: PBMCs from the stem cell graft donor, taken from the stem cell graft. These receptors came from a human donor who donated a stem cell graft to a child with acute lymphoblastic leukemia.

This clonotype was detected a few times. The V gene is TRBV11-2, the J gene TRBJ1-1; D gene uncertain. CDR3 length: 16 residues. The germline V gene encodes CDR1 SGHAT and CDR2 FQNNGV. Trimming cost V 0 bases and J 1 base, with 12 bases left between them. The CDR3 nucleotides are TGTGCCAGCAGCTTAGATTCTGTAGGAACGAACACTGAAGCTTTCTTT. This encodes CASSLDSVGTNTEAFF.

This clonotype was counted only a few times. V and J are TRBV7-2 and TRBJ1-2; TRBD1 might be the D (6 bases). The CDR3 length is 13 residues. The V and J ends lost 5 bases and 7 bases respectively, with 14 bases between them. CDR1 is SGHTA, CDR2 FQGNSA, per germline. The CDR3 spells CASSRDRSGGYTF. CDR3 DNA sequence: TGTGCCAGCAGCCGCGACAGGTCGGGTGGCTACACCTTC.

This clonotype was seen more than once but under ten times. The chain is built from TRBV20-1 and TRBJ2-2; 7 nucleotides match TRBD1. CDR1 and CDR2 from the germline V gene are DFQATT and SNEGSKA (reference sequence). CDR3 length: 15 residues. V shed 5 bases, J shed 1 base, and the junction held 7 bases outside the gene matches. The CDR3 reads CSAPPGQQNTGELFF. For the CDR3, the DNA is TGCAGTGCTCCCCCGGGACAGCAGAACACCGGGGAGCTGTTTTTT.

This chain connects TRBV10-1 to TRBJ2-1; 14 bases are a match to TRBD2. Germline V gene data show CDR1 as WNHNN and CDR2 as SYGVQD (reference sequence). The CDR3 covers 16 residues. J lost 6 bases, V lost 2 bases, and 3 bases had no gene match. DNA of the CDR3: TGCGCCAGCAGTGAGCGGACTAGCGGGGGGTCCAATGAGCAGTTCTTC. This sequence encodes CASSERTSGGSNEQFF.

The table lists this clonotype with a few counts. In DNA form, the CDR3 reads TGCGCCAGCAGCTGGTCAGGGAGTAGCTCCTACAATGAGCAGTTCTTC. Translation gives CASSWSGSSSYNEQFF. The genes are TRBV5-1 and TRBJ2-1; TRBD1 or TRBD2 may be the D gene (5 bases each). The V end was cut by 3 bases, the J end by 0 bases, with 13 bases between. Germline V gives CDR1 SGHRS, CDR2 YFSETQ. This CDR3 region has 16 residues.